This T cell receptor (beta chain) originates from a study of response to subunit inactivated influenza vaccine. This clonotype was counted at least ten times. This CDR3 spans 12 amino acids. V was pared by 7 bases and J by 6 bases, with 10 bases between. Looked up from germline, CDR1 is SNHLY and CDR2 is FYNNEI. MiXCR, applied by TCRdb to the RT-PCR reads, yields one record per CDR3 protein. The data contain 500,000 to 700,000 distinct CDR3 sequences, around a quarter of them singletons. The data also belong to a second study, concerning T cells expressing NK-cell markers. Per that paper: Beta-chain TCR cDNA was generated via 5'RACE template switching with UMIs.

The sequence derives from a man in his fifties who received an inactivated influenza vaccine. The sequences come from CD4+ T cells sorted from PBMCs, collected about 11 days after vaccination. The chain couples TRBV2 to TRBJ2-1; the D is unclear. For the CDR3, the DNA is TGTGCCAGCAAAAGACTGGTCAATGAGCAGTTCTTC. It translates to CASKRLVNEQFF.